The clone carrying this TCR beta chain was counted between two and nine times. Antigen unknown. For TCR beta, libraries came from quantitative 5'-RACE with molecular barcodes. TCRdb called the 5' RACE reads again in MiXCR, with one record for every CDR3 protein. The sample yields about 540,000 distinct CDR3 sequences, approximately 12% seen once. This sample is drawn from a study of CD8 T cells in ankylosing spondylitis. Study-wide results and limits: It appeared that ankylosing spondylitis blood was characterized by a TCR beta motif of roughly 8 highly homologous variants. In ankylosing spondylitis patients, matched synovial fluid reportedly showed significant enrichment of disease-linked clones.

CDR1 and CDR2 (germline): DFQATT, SNEGSKA (reference sequence). The CDR3 is 14 residues long. V was pared by 4 bases and J by 1 base, with 10 bases between. The TCR comes from a male donor with ankylosing spondylitis. The V gene is TRBV20-1, the J gene TRBJ2-2; D gene unclear. Sample: blood, either unsorted or a sorted T cell fraction (not recorded which). The CDR3, as DNA: TGCAGTGCTACCGCGTCGTGGAACACCGGGGAGCTGTTTTTT. It specifies CSATASWNTGELFF.